The next 18 T cell receptor beta chains were all read from a single sample in a study of regulatory T cells in long-lasting Graves disease. Both iRepertoire HTBI primers and Arm-PCR of CDR3 regions were used to build the TCR beta libraries. TCRdb fed the multiplex PCR reads into MiXCR, producing one record per CDR3 protein. In the table there are hundreds of thousands of distinct CDR3 sequences, approximately 13% of which are singletons. Time point indicated: newly diagnosed GD, antithyroid drugs for less than 3 months. PBMC RNA was the source of the TCR library. This same sample was also part of a study on T cells in Graves' hyperthyroidism and ophthalmopathy.

Sequencing was performed on peripheral blood mononuclear cells (PBMCs), taken at new diagnosis, from a patient treated with antithyroid drugs. The receptors were sampled from a young man with Graves disease.

The chain joins TRBV9 to TRBJ2-7; 9 positions match TRBD2. The V gene end was trimmed by 3 bases and the J gene end by 3 bases; junction bases not matched to a gene: 10. Per germline, CDR1 SGDLS and CDR2 YYNGEE. The CDR3 has 16 residues. The CDR3 nucleotides read TGTGCCAGCAGCGAGGACGCGGGAGGGGGCCTCTACGAGCAGTACTTC. Amino acid sequence: CASSEDAGGGLYEQYF.

This clonotype was found many times. V usage is TRBV5-1 and J usage is TRBJ2-1; 12 bases are shared with TRBD2. Trimming cost V 5 bases and J 7 bases; bases outside gene matches: 7. The CDR3 has 15 residues. Germline assignment: CDR1 SGHRS and CDR2 YFSETQ. CDR3 protein: CASSSLAGGMNEQFF. Here the CDR3 DNA reads TGCGCCAGCAGTTCGCTAGCGGGAGGGATGAATGAGCAGTTCTTC.

This clonotype was seen more than once but under ten times. The genes are TRBV19 and TRBJ2-3; possibly TRBD1 or TRBD2 for D (5 bases each). V gave up 4 bases and J gave up 4 bases, with 15 bases separating them. Per the germline V gene, CDR1 is LNHDA and CDR2 is SQIVND (reference sequence). The CDR3 is made up of 15 amino acids. CDR3 loop: CASSTDTRGADTQYF. The CDR3 DNA is TGTGCCAGTAGTACGGATACTAGGGGCGCAGATACGCAGTATTTT.

Concerning this clonotype: Just one base apart from a much larger clone, this may be a read error. The DNA of the CDR3 is TGTGCCAGCAGTTACCCCGGGACGGTGGACACTGAAGCTTTCTTT. The encoded protein is CASSYPGTVDTEAFF. The chain employs TRBV6-9 and TRBJ1-1; TRBD1 might be the D (5 bases). Per germline, CDR1 MNHGY and CDR2 SVAAGI. Between the trimmed V and J ends, which lost 3 bases and 3 bases, there was a span of 14 bases. The CDR3 has 15 residues.

This clonotype was seen a few times. The chain is built from TRBV19 and TRBJ2-1; 8 nucleotides match TRBD1. This CDR3 has 15 amino acids. After removal of 2 bases from V and 2 bases from J, the junction contained 2 bases not matched to a gene. The germline gives CDR1 LNHDA, CDR2 SQIVND (reference sequence). In nucleotides, the CDR3 is TGTGCCAGTAGTATATCGACAGGGGCCTACAATGAGCAGTTCTTC. Its protein is CASSISTGAYNEQFF.

The J gene is TRBJ2-6, the V gene TRBV28; 8 nucleotides match TRBD1. V lost 4 bases and J lost 3; bases outside the gene matches: 11. Germline V gives CDR1 MDHEN, CDR2 SYDVKM. The CDR3 sequence is 18 residues long. CDR3 amino acids: CASSSPDRVFGGANVLTF. CDR3 DNA: TGTGCCAGCAGTTCTCCGGACAGGGTGTTTGGTGGGGCCAACGTCCTGACTTTC.

Many counts were recorded for this clonotype. The chain's CDR3 is CASREHSNQPQHF. DNA of the CDR3: TGTGCCAGCAGGGAGCATAGCAATCAGCCCCAGCATTTT. The chain joins TRBV6-1 to TRBJ1-5; the D is unclear. Trimming stripped 6 bases from V and 0 bases from J, with 6 bases between. The germline gives CDR1 MNHNS, CDR2 SASEGT. The CDR3 spans 13 residues.

This clonotype was found many times. The rearrangement joins TRBV27 to TRBJ1-2; no clear D. Deletions cut 4 bases from V and 1 base from J, with 10 bases between. The CDR3 is made up of 14 amino acids. CDR1 is MNHEY, CDR2 SMNVEV, per germline (reference sequence). CDR3 sequence (DNA): TGTGCCAGCAGTTCGAGCCGGGTTAACTATGGCTACACCTTC. This translates into CASSSSRVNYGYTF.

This clonotype was seen repeatedly, ten times or more. The genes are TRBV20-1 and TRBJ2-7, with TRBD1 identical over 8 bases. This CDR3 spans 13 amino acids. V trimming: 5 bases; J trimming: 3 bases; junction bases outside the gene matches: 6. Germline CDR1 and CDR2: DFQATT and SNEGSKA (reference sequence). The CDR3 coding sequence is TGCAGTGCTCCCGGGACAGGTTTCTACGAGCAGTACTTC. It is translated as CSAPGTGFYEQYF.

On this clonotype: A single base separates this from a much larger clone, so it may be a read error. V usage is TRBV29-1 and J usage is TRBJ2-3; D remains unclear. Germline V gene lookup returns CDR1 SQVTM and CDR2 ANQGSEA. The CDR3 runs to 11 residues. V shed 1 base and J shed 8 bases, with 7 bases lying between them. CDR3 amino acids: CSVEAAGTQYF. In DNA form, the CDR3 reads TGCAGCGTTGAAGCGGCAGGTACGCAGTATTTT.

In nucleotides, the CDR3 is TGTGCCAGCAGTGAATCTCGAGGGGGGGGGATCTATGCACCCCTCCACTTT. Translating it yields CASSESRGGGIYAPLHF. J is TRBJ1-6 and V is TRBV2, with D possibly being TRBD1 (6 bases). The CDR3 contains 17 residues. Germline V gives CDR1 SNHLY, CDR2 FYNNEI. The ends were cut back, 2 bases at V and 11 bases at J, with 22 bases in the middle. Full variable domain (missing parts from reference TRBV2 and TRBJ1-6): EPEVTQTPSHQVTQMGQEVILRCVPISNHLYFYWYRQILGQKVEFLVSFYNNEISEKSEIFDDQFSVERPDGSNFTLKIRSTKLEDSAMYFCASSESRGGGIYAPLHFGNGTRLTVT.

This clonotype has ten or more counts. One end of the junction is discordant with germline, which a read error may explain. CDR3 in DNA: TGTGCCAGCAGTTTGGCAGGGAGGGAGACCCAGTACTTC. It specifies CASSLAGRETQYF. V usage is TRBV5-1 and J usage is TRBJ2-5, with D possibly being TRBD2 (6 bases). The CDR3 is 13 amino acids. Per the germline V gene, CDR1 is SGHRS and CDR2 is YFSETQ.

This clonotype was picked up a small number of times. The chain joins TRBV3-1 to TRBJ2-4; possible D gene TRBD2, 6 bases. The CDR3 extends over 17 amino acids. Germline V gene data show CDR1 as LGHDT and CDR2 as YNNKEL (reference sequence). Between the trimmed V and J ends, which lost 1 base and 2 bases, there was a span of 15 bases. In DNA form, the CDR3 reads TGTGCCAGCAGCCAAGTCGTCCGGGGGTTGACCAAAAACATTCAGTACTTC. Protein sequence: CASSQVVRGLTKNIQYF.

This clonotype appeared many times. This chain joins TRBV6-1 and TRBJ1-2; the D is unclear. Trimming left V 6 bases short and J 1 base short, with 6 bases between. The CDR3 covers 12 residues. CDR1 is MNHNS and CDR2 is SASEGT in the germline V gene. This chain's CDR3 is CASRVGNYGYTF. CDR3 nucleotides: TGTGCCAGCAGGGTTGGTAACTATGGCTACACCTTC.

In the case of this clonotype: At one end the junction does not follow the germline gene, possibly because of a read error. The V call is TRBV10-1, the J call TRBJ2-1; D not certain. CDR1 is WNHNN and CDR2 is SYGVQD in the germline V gene (reference sequence). The CDR3 runs 12 residues. Here the CDR3 reads CASSEPDKEQFF. The CDR3 coding sequence is TGCGCCAGCAGTGAGCCCGACAAAGAGCAGTTCTTC.

This clonotype showed up just a few times. The chain is built from TRBV7-9 and TRBJ1-1; D gene ambiguous. This CDR3 has 10 amino acids. The V gene's germline CDR1 is SEHNR and CDR2 FQNEAQ (reference sequence). V was trimmed by 6 bases and J by 7 bases, leaving 6 bases between them. The CDR3 coding sequence is TGTGCCAGCAGAAGGAGTGAAGCTTTCTTT. Its translation is CASRRSEAFF.

This chain joins TRBV9 and TRBJ2-7; a weak D match, TRBD2 (7 bases). This CDR3 spans 15 amino acids. Trimming took 0 bases from V and 4 from J, leaving 14 bases between them. The germline gives CDR1 SGDLS, CDR2 YYNGEE. CDR3 sequence reads: CASSVEGEGGYEQYF. Here the CDR3 DNA reads TGTGCCAGCAGCGTAGAGGGCGAGGGGGGGTACGAGCAGTACTTC.

About this clonotype: A much larger clone lies a single base off, so this may be a read error. The chain is built from TRBV11-2 and TRBJ2-1, with D possibly TRBD1 on 5 matching bases. Looked up from germline, CDR1 is SGHAT and CDR2 is FQNNGV. The CDR3 covers 13 residues. CDR3 region: CVSSQQGYNEQFF. The CDR3 bases are TGTGTCAGCAGCCAGCAGGGTTACAATGAGCAGTTCTTC.